Below, 15 T cell receptor beta chains from the same sample are listed, as sequenced in a study of CD8 T cells in Susac syndrome. Random hexamers primed reverse transcription of 0.5 to 1 ug RNA. Using its own MiXCR run on the immunoSEQ multiplex PCR reads, TCRdb lists one record per CDR3 protein. The sample shows 150,000 to 190,000 distinct CDR3 sequences, about 94% of them seen only once. The sequenced sample was CD8+ T cells from PBMCs. The receptor set was obtained from a human donor with multiple sclerosis.

The rearrangement uses TRBV11-2 and TRBJ2-7; 7 bases match TRBD1. J lost 0 bases, V lost 5 bases, and 10 bases had no gene match. CDR3 length equals 16 residues. The V gene's germline CDR1 is SGHAT and CDR2 FQNNGV. CDR3 amino acids: CASSVIEGQISYEQYF. CDR3 DNA: TGTGCCAGCAGCGTTATCGAGGGACAGATCTCCTACGAGCAGTACTTC.

The genes are TRBV27 and TRBJ2-3; TRBD1 is a possible D gene (5 bases). Trimming removed 5 bases from V and 0 bases from J, with 12 bases in between. Germline V lookup: CDR1 MNHEY, CDR2 SMNVEV (reference sequence). The CDR3 consists of 15 residues. CDR3 DNA: TGTGCCAGCAGTGCTCGCAGGGTCAGCACAGATACGCAGTATTTT. Residues: CASSARRVSTDTQYF.

This rearrangement joins TRBV24-1 to TRBJ2-3; D is unclear. CDR1 is KGHDR and CDR2 is SFDVKD in the germline V gene. The CDR3 is made up of 12 amino acids. Between the trimmed V and J ends, which lost 4 bases and 4 bases, there was a span of 5 bases. The CDR3 reads CATSDPADTQYF. The CDR3, as DNA: TGTGCCACCAGTGACCCCGCAGATACGCAGTATTTT.

This chain uses TRBV29-1 with TRBJ2-2; 7 bases align to TRBD1. Per germline, CDR1 SQVTM and CDR2 ANQGSEA. This CDR3 is 13 amino acids long. V dropped 6 bases and J dropped 4; count of bases not matched to a gene: 5. The CDR3 sequence: CSVEKGATGELFF. Written as DNA, the CDR3 is TGCAGCGTGGAAAAGGGGGCCACCGGGGAGCTGTTTTTT.

This clonotype has a single count. The rearrangement links TRBV29-1 to TRBJ2-7, with 7 bases aligning to TRBD1. Losses at the gene ends were 6 bases for V and 0 bases for J; bases not matched to a gene: 5. The germline V gene has CDR1 SQVTM and CDR2 ANQGSEA. The CDR3 totals 13 residues. The DNA for the CDR3 is TGCAGCGTGGAGGACAGGAGCTCCTACGAGCAGTACTTC. Encoded protein: CSVEDRSSYEQYF.

V gene TRBV30 combines with J gene TRBJ2-1, with 10 bases identical to TRBD2. The germline V gene encodes CDR1 GTSNPN and CDR2 SVGIG (reference sequence). V lost 3 bases, J lost 1 base, and 9 bases stayed unmatched. CDR3 size: 17 residues. CDR3 in DNA: TGTGCCTGGAGGACAGGTAGCGGGGGGCCTTCCTACAATGAGCAGTTCTTC. Translated: CAWRTGSGGPSYNEQFF. Supplemented by reference TRBV30 and TRBJ2-1, the full variable domain reads SQTIHQWPATLVQPVGSPLSLECTVEGTSNPNLYWYRQAAGRGLQLLFYSVGIGQISSEVPQNLSASRPQDRQFILSSKKLLLSDSGFYLCAWRTGSGGPSYNEQFFGPGTRLTVL.

This chain connects TRBV13 to TRBJ2-5, with 10 positions matching TRBD1. The germline V gene encodes CDR1 PRHDT and CDR2 FYEKMQ (reference sequence). There are 14 residues in the CDR3. The V gene end was trimmed by 6 bases and the J gene end by 2 bases; junction bases not matched to a gene: 3. CDR3 sequence reads: CASRGQGGQETQYF. DNA for the CDR3: TGTGCCAGCAGAGGACAGGGGGGACAAGAGACCCAGTACTTC. Looking up the rest from reference TRBV13 and TRBJ2-5 gives the full variable domain: AAGVIQSPRHLIKEKRETATLKCYPIPRHDTVYWYQQGPGQDPQFLISFYEKMQSDKGSIPDRFSAQQFSDYHSELNMSSLELGDSALYFCASRGQGGQETQYFGPGTRLLVL.

The gene calls are TRBV23-1 and TRBJ1-5, with D possibly TRBD1 on 5 matching bases. TRBV23-1 is assigned to the ORF class and has an uncertain function. V lost 0 bases and J lost 3, with 9 bases in between. This CDR3 is built from 15 residues. For the CDR3, the DNA is TGCGCCAGCAGTCAATCTCAAGGGGACAATCAGCCCCAGCATTTT. It encodes CASSQSQGDNQPQHF.

CDR3 bases: TGTGCCAGCAGCGTCTCCCTTACGGCCTATGGCTACACCTTC. It yields the protein CASSVSLTAYGYTF. The chain joins TRBV9 to TRBJ1-2; no clear D. The germline V gene encodes CDR1 SGDLS and CDR2 YYNGEE. Trimming left V 2 bases short and J 4 bases short, with 12 bases between. The CDR3 is 14 amino acids.

The rearrangement links TRBV2 to TRBJ2-5, with D perhaps matching TRBD1 (6 bases). Germline lookup yields CDR1 SNHLY and CDR2 FYNNEI. The CDR3 contains 15 residues. V dropped 8 bases and J dropped 5 bases, with 21 bases sitting between them. CDR3 residues: CASALGALGLETQYF. DNA for the CDR3: TGTGCCAGCGCCCTGGGGGCGCTCGGGTTGGAGACCCAGTACTTC.

CDR3: CSARDLGHNEQFF. The CDR3 nucleotides are TGCAGTGCTAGAGATCTGGGGCACAATGAGCAGTTCTTC. V gene TRBV20-1 combines with J gene TRBJ2-1, with D perhaps matching TRBD1 (5 bases). Deletions cut 0 bases from V and 5 bases from J, with 8 bases between. Germline CDR1 and CDR2: DFQATT and SNEGSKA (reference sequence). The CDR3 has 13 residues.

The sample holds one count of this clonotype. V and J are TRBV24-1 and TRBJ2-7, with D perhaps TRBD2 (5 bases). The germline CDR1 and CDR2 sequences are KGHDR and SFDVKD. The CDR3 has 12 amino acids. V lost 7 bases to trimming and J lost 4 bases, with 10 bases between them. CDR3: CATSVTGYEQYF. The CDR3 nucleotides read TGTGCCACCAGCGTTACGGGGTACGAGCAGTACTTC.

V and J are TRBV6-1 and TRBJ1-5; 7 nucleotides line up with TRBD1. The CDR3 consists of 15 residues. V dropped 6 bases and J dropped 5; count of bases not matched to a gene: 10. CDR1 and CDR2 (germline): MNHNS, SASEGT. CDR3 sequence reads: CASRVGTATYQPQHF. The CDR3 coding sequence is TGTGCCAGCAGAGTCGGGACAGCAACATATCAGCCCCAGCATTTT.

The rearrangement links TRBV21-1 to TRBJ2-7; TRBD1 is taken as the D call from the table, unchecked against the DNA. TRBV21-1 is labeled a pseudogene. The CDR3 extends over 15 amino acids. This CDR3 reads CASSKAGGPFYEQYF. Here the CDR3 DNA reads TGTGCCAGCAGCAAAGCAGGGGGCCCCTTCTACGAGCAGTACTTC.

The V gene is TRBV20-1, the J gene TRBJ2-3, with TRBD2 matching over 10 bases. Germline V gene lookup returns CDR1 DFQATT and CDR2 SNEGSKA (reference sequence). This CDR3 is 15 amino acids long. Losses at the gene ends were 3 bases for V and 6 bases for J; bases not matched to a gene: 9. The DNA of the CDR3 is TGCAGTGCTAGGACTAGCGGGCCCTACGTGGATACGCAGTATTTT. Translation gives CSARTSGPYVDTQYF.